The 13 T cell receptor beta chains below come from one sample, sequenced in a study of T cell responses to AZD1222 COVID-19 vaccine. Libraries were prepared by immunoSEQ multiplex PCR; TCRdb keeps only in-frame clonotypes and omits some of them. The sample contains approximately 120,000 clones, 80% to 95% of which appear only once. Source: peripheral blood, taken on day 0 of AZD1222 vaccination. These receptors all stem from an adult in good health.

This clone was recorded a few times. The rearrangement joins TRBV24-1 to TRBJ2-2, with 9 bases fitting TRBD2. V was clipped by 1 base and J by 6 bases; unmatched bases: 11. Germline values: CDR1 KGHDR, CDR2 SFDVKD. This CDR3 spans 18 amino acids. The CDR3 protein is CATSDFGIGTSIPGELFF. Here the CDR3 DNA reads TGTGCCACCAGTGATTTTGGGATAGGGACTAGCATCCCCGGGGAGCTGTTTTTT.

CDR3 sequence reads: CAGNKAGEGNEQFF. The CDR3 coding sequence is TGTGCCGGTAACAAAGCGGGAGAGGGCAATGAGCAGTTCTTC. V gene TRBV28 combines with J gene TRBJ2-1; 8 bases match TRBD2. V lost 11 bases to trimming and J lost 6 bases; unmatched junction nucleotides: 12. The germline V gene encodes CDR1 MDHEN and CDR2 SYDVKM. The CDR3 extends over 14 amino acids.

V gene TRBV30 combines with J gene TRBJ1-2; D may be TRBD1 (5 bases). The ends were cut back, 0 bases at V and 10 bases at J, with 15 bases in the middle. Germline V lookup: CDR1 GTSNPN, CDR2 SVGIG (reference sequence). The CDR3 loop spans 13 amino acids. The DNA for the CDR3 is TGTGCCTGGAGTGTACGCGGGACCTCCGACTACACCTTC. Protein product: CAWSVRGTSDYTF.

V gene TRBV29-1 combines with J gene TRBJ1-2; 7 bases fit TRBD1. CDR1 SQVTM and CDR2 ANQGSEA come from the germline V gene. The CDR3 covers 13 residues. V shed 4 bases, J shed 7 bases, and the junction held 9 bases outside the gene matches. The CDR3 bases are TGCAGCGTTGTAACACAGGGGTACGCTGGCTACACCTTC. Protein product: CSVVTQGYAGYTF.

This clone came up a few times. This chain uses TRBV27 with TRBJ1-6, with 9 bases fitting TRBD1. The V segment lost 5 bases and the J segment 9 bases; nucleotides outside the gene matches: 11. Looked up from germline, CDR1 is MNHEY and CDR2 is SMNVEV (reference sequence). The CDR3 runs to 16 residues. The CDR3 coding sequence is TGTGCCAGCAGTCTTTTCTTCGGGACAGGGAGTTCACCCCTCCACTTT. Its translation: CASSLFFGTGSSPLHF.

The CDR3 DNA follows: TGTGCCAGCAGTGTCTTATCCTACGAGCAGTACTTC. As protein: CASSVLSYEQYF. The chain has TRBV2 and TRBJ2-7; D not certain. The CDR3 sequence is 12 residues long. Per the germline V gene, CDR1 is SNHLY and CDR2 is FYNNEI. V lost 4 bases, J lost 1 base, and 5 bases lay in between.

V gene TRBV27 combines with J gene TRBJ1-2; D is possibly TRBD1 (5 bases). Germline V gives CDR1 MNHEY, CDR2 SMNVEV (reference sequence). The CDR3 spans 14 residues. V was pared by 3 bases and J by 4 bases, with 12 bases between. The CDR3 is CASSLQGGSYGYTF. The CDR3 coding sequence is TGTGCCAGCAGTTTGCAGGGAGGTAGCTATGGCTACACCTTC.

This chain uses TRBV5-1 with TRBJ2-1; the D is unclear. Germline CDR1 and CDR2: SGHRS and YFSETQ. V shed 1 base and J shed 5 bases, with 13 bases lying between them. The CDR3 has 15 amino acids. The CDR3 loop reads CASSLQVSSNNEQFF. The CDR3 nucleotides read TGCGCCAGCAGCTTGCAAGTCAGCTCGAACAATGAGCAGTTCTTC.

This chain connects TRBV28 to TRBJ2-5; no clear D gene. The CDR3 contains 14 residues. CDR1 and CDR2 (germline): MDHEN, SYDVKM. Trimming left V 5 bases short and J 1 base short, with 11 bases between. CDR3 in DNA: TGTGCCAGCAGTAGGCGCCAGACCCAAGAGACCCAGTACTTC. This codes for CASSRRQTQETQYF.

This clone was seen just once. V gene TRBV6-5 combines with J gene TRBJ2-3, with D tentatively TRBD2 (5 bases). There are 15 residues in the CDR3. Germline V gene lookup returns CDR1 MNHEY and CDR2 SVGAGI. V dropped 2 bases and J dropped 4 bases, with 13 bases sitting between them. This chain's CDR3 is CASSYVTGNADTQYF. The CDR3 region has the DNA TGTGCCAGCAGTTACGTGACGGGAAACGCAGATACGCAGTATTTT.

On this clone itself: This sample also contains other DNA sequences that code for the same CDR3. The J gene is TRBJ2-5, the V gene TRBV20-1, with no clear D. Per the germline V gene, CDR1 is DFQATT and CDR2 is SNEGSKA (reference sequence). V lost 5 bases and J lost 0, with 1 base in between. CDR3 length: 10 residues. The CDR3 DNA sequence: TGCAGTGCTCACCAAGAGACCCAGTACTTC. Its protein product is CSAHQETQYF.

The chain employs TRBV19 and TRBJ1-6; 7 bases map to TRBD1. The V gene end was trimmed by 4 bases and the J gene end by 10 bases; junction bases not matched to a gene: 19. The CDR3 spans 18 residues. Germline V lookup: CDR1 LNHDA, CDR2 SQIVND (reference sequence). CDR3 region: CASSNFLLRQGSTSPLHF. The CDR3 DNA sequence: TGTGCCAGTAGTAATTTCTTACTCCGACAGGGATCTACATCACCCCTCCACTTT.

The V gene is TRBV29-1, the J gene TRBJ1-1; D is possibly TRBD1 (5 bases). V lost 2 bases to trimming and J lost 4 bases, with 11 bases between them. Per the germline V gene, CDR1 is SQVTM and CDR2 is ANQGSEA. The length of the CDR3 is 13 residues. CDR3 loop: CSVEQGRGTEAFF. The CDR3 nucleotides are TGCAGCGTTGAACAGGGACGGGGCACTGAAGCTTTCTTT.